This TCR beta chain is from a study of PD-L1 blockade in urothelial cancer. Across the whole study: Anywhere from 0 to 3 prior chemotherapy regimens had been received by patients.

The CDR3 runs to 14 residues. With 2 bases removed from V and 5 bases from J, the gap between germline ends came to 12 bases. Per the germline V gene, CDR1 is LNHDA and CDR2 is SQIVND (reference sequence). Time point denoted: pretreatment peripheral blood. Between 1 and 8 samples, pretreatment and on-treatment, were given by each patient. The method was immunoSEQ multiplex PCR; TCRdb's version includes in-frame clones alone and lacks a portion of them. The data show under 60,000 clones, roughly four fifths seen once. The rearrangement joins TRBV19 to TRBJ1-2, with D possibly TRBD1 on 5 matching bases. This clonotype originated in a man in his sixties or seventies with urothelial cancer. The sample here was PBMCs, taken around atezolizumab (anti-PD-L1) treatment. CDR3: CASSITGIRYGYTF. The CDR3 bases are TGTGCCAGTAGTATAACAGGTATACGGTATGGCTACACCTTC.